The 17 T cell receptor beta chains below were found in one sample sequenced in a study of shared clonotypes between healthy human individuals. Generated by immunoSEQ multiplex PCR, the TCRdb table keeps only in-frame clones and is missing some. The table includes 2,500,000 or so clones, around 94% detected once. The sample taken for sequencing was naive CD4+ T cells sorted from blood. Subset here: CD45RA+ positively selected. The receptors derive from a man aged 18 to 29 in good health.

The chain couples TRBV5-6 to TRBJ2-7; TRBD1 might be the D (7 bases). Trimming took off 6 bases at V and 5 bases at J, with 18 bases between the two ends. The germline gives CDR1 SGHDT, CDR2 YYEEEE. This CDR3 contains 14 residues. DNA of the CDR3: TGTGCCAGCACCCGACCGGAGGGGGCCCACGAGCAGTACTTC. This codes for CASTRPEGAHEQYF. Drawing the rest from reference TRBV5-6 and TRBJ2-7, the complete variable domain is DAGVTQSPTHLIKTRGQQVTLRCSPKSGHDTVSWYQQALGQGPQFIFQYYEEEERQRGNFPDRFSGHQFPNYSSELNVNALLLGDSALYLCASTRPEGAHEQYFGPGTRLTVT.

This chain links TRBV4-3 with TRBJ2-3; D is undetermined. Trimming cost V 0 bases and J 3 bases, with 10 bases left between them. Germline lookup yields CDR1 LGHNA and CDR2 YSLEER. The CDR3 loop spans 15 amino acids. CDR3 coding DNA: TGCGCCAGCAGCCAAGAAAAACGGAAGACAGATACGCAGTATTTT. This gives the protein CASSQEKRKTDTQYF.

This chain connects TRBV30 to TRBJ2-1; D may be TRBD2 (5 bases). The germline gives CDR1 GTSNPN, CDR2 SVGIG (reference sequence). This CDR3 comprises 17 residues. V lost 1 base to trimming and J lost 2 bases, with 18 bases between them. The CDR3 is CAWSATPKLGTYNEQFF. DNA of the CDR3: TGTGCCTGGAGTGCGACACCCAAACTAGGGACCTACAATGAGCAGTTCTTC.

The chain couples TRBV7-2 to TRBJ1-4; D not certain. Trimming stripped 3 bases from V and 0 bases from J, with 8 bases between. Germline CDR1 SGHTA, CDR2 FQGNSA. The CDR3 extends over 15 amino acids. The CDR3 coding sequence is TGTGCCAGCAGCTTTCAGCGAGCAACTAATGAAAAACTGTTTTTT. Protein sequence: CASSFQRATNEKLFF.

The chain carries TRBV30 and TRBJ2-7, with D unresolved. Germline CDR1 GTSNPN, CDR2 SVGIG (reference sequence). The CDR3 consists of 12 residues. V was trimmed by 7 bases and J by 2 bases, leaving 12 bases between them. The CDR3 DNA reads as TGTGCCTCCGGATGGGATACCTACGAGCAGTACTTC. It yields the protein CASGWDTYEQYF.

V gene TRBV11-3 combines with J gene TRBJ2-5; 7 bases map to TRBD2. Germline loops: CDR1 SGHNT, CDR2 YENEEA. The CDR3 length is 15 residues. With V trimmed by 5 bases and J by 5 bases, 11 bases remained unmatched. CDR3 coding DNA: TGTGCCAGCAGCCCCCACCGGGAGGCAGGGGAGACCCAGTACTTC. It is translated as CASSPHREAGETQYF.

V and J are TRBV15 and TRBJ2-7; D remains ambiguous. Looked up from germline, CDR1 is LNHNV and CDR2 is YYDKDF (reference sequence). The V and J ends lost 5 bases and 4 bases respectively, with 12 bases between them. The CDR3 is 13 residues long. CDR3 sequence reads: CATSLAVSYEQYF. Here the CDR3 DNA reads TGTGCCACCAGCTTAGCAGTTAGTTACGAGCAGTACTTC.

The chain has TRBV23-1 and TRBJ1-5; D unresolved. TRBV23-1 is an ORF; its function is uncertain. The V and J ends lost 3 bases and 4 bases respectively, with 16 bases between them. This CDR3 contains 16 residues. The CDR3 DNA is TGCGCCAGCAGTCACCCCCGACCGGGAGAAAATCAGCCCCAGCATTTT. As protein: CASSHPRPGENQPQHF.

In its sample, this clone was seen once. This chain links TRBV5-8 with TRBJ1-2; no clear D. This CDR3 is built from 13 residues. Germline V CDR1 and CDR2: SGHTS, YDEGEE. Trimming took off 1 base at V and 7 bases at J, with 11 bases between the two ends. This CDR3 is CASSLSRTAGYTF. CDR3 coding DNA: TGTGCCAGCAGCTTGAGTCGGACCGCTGGCTACACCTTC.

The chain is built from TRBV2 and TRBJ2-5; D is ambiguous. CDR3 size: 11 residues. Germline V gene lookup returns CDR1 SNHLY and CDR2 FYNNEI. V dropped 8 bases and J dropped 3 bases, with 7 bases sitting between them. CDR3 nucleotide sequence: TGTGCCAGCCACGCAGAAGAGACCCAGTACTTC. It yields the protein CASHAEETQYF.

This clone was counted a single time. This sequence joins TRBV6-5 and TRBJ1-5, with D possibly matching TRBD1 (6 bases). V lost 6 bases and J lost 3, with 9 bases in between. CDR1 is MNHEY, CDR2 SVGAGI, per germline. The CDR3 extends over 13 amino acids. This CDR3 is CASRGQPNQPQHF. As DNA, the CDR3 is TGTGCCAGCAGAGGACAGCCCAATCAGCCCCAGCATTTT.

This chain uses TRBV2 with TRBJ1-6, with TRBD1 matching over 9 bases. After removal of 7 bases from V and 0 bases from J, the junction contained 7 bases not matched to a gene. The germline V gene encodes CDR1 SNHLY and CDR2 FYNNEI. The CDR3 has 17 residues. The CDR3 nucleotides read TGTGCCAGCAATTTGGACAGGGGCAGCTCCTATAATTCACCCCTCCACTTT. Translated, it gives CASNLDRGSSYNSPLHF.

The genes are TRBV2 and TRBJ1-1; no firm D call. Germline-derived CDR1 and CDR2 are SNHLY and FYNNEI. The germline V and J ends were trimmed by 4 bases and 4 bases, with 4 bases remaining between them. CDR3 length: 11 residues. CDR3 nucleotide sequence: TGTGCCAGCAGTGCAGGCACTGAAGCTTTCTTT. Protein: CASSAGTEAFF.

The CDR3 loop is CASSSLGARETQYF. Here the CDR3 DNA reads TGCGCCAGCAGTTCGTTGGGGGCTAGGGAGACCCAGTACTTC. The gene calls are TRBV5-1 and TRBJ2-5, with a tentative D call TRBD1 (6 bases). From germline, CDR1 is SGHRS and CDR2 YFSETQ. V was pared by 5 bases and J by 5 bases, with 16 bases between. This CDR3 comprises 14 residues.

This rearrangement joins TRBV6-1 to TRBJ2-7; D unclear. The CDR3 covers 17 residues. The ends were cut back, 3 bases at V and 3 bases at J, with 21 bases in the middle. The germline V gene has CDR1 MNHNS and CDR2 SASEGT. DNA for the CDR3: TGTGCCAGCAGTGACAACATCTTATTTTCCGTAGACTACGAGCAGTACTTC. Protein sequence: CASSDNILFSVDYEQYF.

The CDR3 DNA follows: TGCGCCAGCAGCGTCCTCGGTCAAGAGACCCAGTACTTC. Translation gives CASSVLGQETQYF. The genes are TRBV5-1 and TRBJ2-5, with no clear D. Trimming removed 4 bases from V and 2 bases from J, with 9 bases in between. The CDR3 loop spans 13 amino acids. Germline V lookup: CDR1 SGHRS, CDR2 YFSETQ.

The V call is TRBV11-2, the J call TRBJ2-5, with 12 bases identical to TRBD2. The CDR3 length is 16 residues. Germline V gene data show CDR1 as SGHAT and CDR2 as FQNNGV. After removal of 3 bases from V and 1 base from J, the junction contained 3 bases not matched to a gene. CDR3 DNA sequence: TGTGCCAGCAGCTTTACTAGCGGGGGGCTCCAAGAGACCCAGTACTTC. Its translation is CASSFTSGGLQETQYF. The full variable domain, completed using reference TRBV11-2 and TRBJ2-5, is EAGVAQSPRYKIIEKRQSVAFWCNPISGHATLYWYQQILGQGPKLLIQFQNNGVVDDSQLPKDRFSAERLKGVDSTLKIQPAKLEDSAVYLCASSFTSGGLQETQYFGPGTRLLVL.